These 24 T cell receptor beta chains share one sample of origin, sequenced in a study of esophageal squamous cell carcinoma under preoperative chemotherapy. Noted time point: before preoperative PTX-NDP chemotherapy. MiXCR was run by TCRdb on the PCR reads, yielding one entry per CDR3 protein. The sample lists approximately 30,000 distinct CDR3 sequences, 45% to 55% occurring once. Sampling was carried out from a patient given preoperative chemotherapy. These receptors all stem from a human donor with esophageal squamous cell carcinoma. The donor label of this sample is uncertain.

By share, this clonotype ranks as medium-sized. The chain links TRBV7-2 to TRBJ2-1, with D unclear. V dropped 0 bases and J dropped 10 bases, with 7 bases sitting between them. From germline, CDR1 is SGHTA and CDR2 FQGNSA. This CDR3 has 12 residues. The chain's CDR3 is CASSLAQSEQFF. The DNA for the CDR3 is TGTGCCAGCAGCTTAGCGCAGAGCGAGCAGTTCTTC.

The gene calls are TRBV6-2 or TRBV6-3 and TRBJ1-1, with no clear D. CDR1 is MNHEY and CDR2 is SVGEGT in the germline V gene. The germline V and J ends were trimmed by 5 bases and 1 base, with 5 bases remaining between them. This CDR3 spans 12 amino acids. The chain's CDR3 is CASSNTNTEAFF. In DNA form, the CDR3 reads TGTGCCAGCAGTAACACGAACACTGAAGCTTTCTTT.

As concerns this clonotype: Relative to the germline gene, one junction end is altered; a read error may explain this. The chain employs TRBV7-9 and TRBJ2-2, with D perhaps matching TRBD1 or TRBD2 (5 bases each). The CDR3 has 18 amino acids. Per the germline V gene, CDR1 is SEHNR and CDR2 is FQNEAQ (reference sequence). The DNA of the CDR3 is TGTGCCAGCAGCACCGGTCCTTCCGGGGCGGTTAGCACCGAGGAGCTGTATTTT. Protein sequence: CASSTGPSGAVSTEELYF.

This clonotype has a single count. The chain recombines TRBV7-8 with TRBJ2-5, with D uncertain. The CDR3 spans 14 residues. The ends were cut back, 1 base at V and 0 bases at J, with 6 bases in the middle. Germline V gene lookup returns CDR1 SGHVS and CDR2 FQNEAQ. The CDR3 reads CASSLGSNQETQYF. In nucleotides, the CDR3 is TGTGCCAGCAGCTTAGGCTCAAACCAAGAGACCCAGTACTTC.

A few counts support this clonotype. The rearrangement uses TRBV7-2 and TRBJ2-7; D possibly uses TRBD1 or TRBD2 (7 bases each). The V end was cut by 3 bases, the J end by 3 bases, with 15 bases between. Germline V gives CDR1 SGHTA, CDR2 FQGNSA. This CDR3 contains 15 residues. This chain's CDR3 is CASSFGPGGDYEQYF. In DNA form, the CDR3 reads TGTGCCAGCAGCTTCGGCCCAGGGGGGGACTACGAGCAGTACTTC.

A word on this clonotype: A much larger clonotype is one base distant, so this may be a read error. This rearrangement joins TRBV6-1 to TRBJ2-1, with D possibly matching TRBD1 (5 bases). The J call may be wrong; the DNA end is better matched by TRBJ2-7. Germline CDR1 MNHNS, CDR2 SASEGT. The CDR3 length is 13 residues. The CDR3 sequence is CASSVQGYNEQYF. The CDR3 coding sequence is TGTGCCAGCTCGGTCCAGGGCTACAATGAGCAGTACTTC.

A word on this clonotype: One end of the junction is discordant with germline, which a read error may explain. This chain connects TRBV7-3 to TRBJ2-5; maybe TRBD2 (7 bases). The J call is in doubt because the DNA end fits TRBJ2-4 better. The CDR3 totals 17 residues. In germline, CDR1 is SGHTA, CDR2 FQGTGA. The CDR3 reads CASSLVPGGRVKDIQYF. The CDR3 DNA sequence: TGTGCCAGCAGCTTGGTACCGGGGGGCCGTGTCAAAGACATTCAGTACTTC.

The chain recombines TRBV7-9 with TRBJ2-5; possible D gene TRBD2, 6 bases. Germline lookup yields CDR1 SEHNR and CDR2 FQNEAQ (reference sequence). The CDR3 loop spans 16 amino acids. V gave up 1 base and J gave up 11 bases, with 23 bases separating them. The CDR3 sequence is CASSLVLGGGVYEQYF. CDR3 in DNA: TGTGCCAGCAGCTTAGTGCTGGGCGGCGGGGTCTATGAGCAGTACTTC.

A few counts support this clonotype. This chain uses TRBV7-2 with TRBJ2-7; TRBD2 is a possible D gene (7 bases). V was clipped by 1 base and J by 4 bases, with 17 bases between them. This CDR3 is 16 amino acids long. Germline V lookup: CDR1 SGHTA, CDR2 FQGNSA. CDR3 protein: CASSLGLGGGIYEQYF. The CDR3 nucleotides read TGTGCCAGCAGCTTAGGCTTGGGAGGGGGGATTTACGAGCAGTACTTC. Full variable domain (remainder filled in from reference TRBV7-2 and TRBJ2-7): GAGVSQSPSNKVTEKGKDVELRCDPISGHTALYWYRQSLGQGLEFLIYFQGNSAPDKSGLPSDRFSAERTGGSVSTLTIQRTQQEDSAVYLCASSLGLGGGIYEQYFGPGTRLTVT.

This clonotype came up many times. The J gene is TRBJ2-7, the V gene TRBV7-2; 7 nucleotides line up with TRBD2. CDR1 is SGHTA and CDR2 is FQGNSA in the germline V gene. This CDR3 is built from 15 residues. The ends lost 6 bases at V and 3 bases at J; junction bases unmatched: 11. CDR3 sequence (DNA): TGTGCCAGCAGTCGGCTAGCGGTTAGGTTCTACGAGCAGTACTTC. Its protein is CASSRLAVRFYEQYF. The whole variable domain, filled in from reference TRBV7-2 and TRBJ2-7, reads GAGVSQSPSNKVTEKGKDVELRCDPISGHTALYWYRQSLGQGLEFLIYFQGNSAPDKSGLPSDRFSAERTGGSVSTLTIQRTQQEDSAVYLCASSRLAVRFYEQYFGPGTRLTVT.

This clonotype was picked up many times. The rearrangement links TRBV7-2 to TRBJ1-2; 7 bases align to TRBD1. Germline CDR1 is SGHTA and CDR2 is FQGNSA. This CDR3 comprises 15 residues. Unmatched junction bases numbered 7, after V lost 4 bases and J lost 2 bases. CDR3 sequence: CASSSPTGWNYGYTF. CDR3 DNA sequence: TGTGCCAGCAGCTCACCGACAGGGTGGAACTATGGCTACACCTTC.

This clonotype is judged medium-sized. The rearrangement links TRBV11-3 to TRBJ2-1; D remains ambiguous. The CDR3 consists of 12 residues. Trimming took off 3 bases at V and 10 bases at J, with 10 bases between the two ends. Per germline, CDR1 SGHNT and CDR2 YENEEA. CDR3 bases: TGTGCCAGCAGCTTTCGGATGGCAGAGCAGTTCTTC. Translating gives CASSFRMAEQFF.

With regard to this clonotype: The junction departs from the called germline gene at one end, perhaps through a read error. The chain recombines TRBV10-3 with TRBJ2-2, with TRBD1 matching 7 bases. Looked up from germline, CDR1 is ENHRY and CDR2 is SYGVKD. CDR3 length equals 14 residues. In DNA form, the CDR3 reads TGTGCCATCAGTGAAGGGACAGACACAGATAAGCTGTATTTT. Residues: CAISEGTDTDKLYF.

Concerning this clonotype itself: The junction does not match germline at one end; this may be a read error. V usage is TRBV7-2 and J usage is TRBJ2-4, with D perhaps TRBD2 (7 bases). This CDR3 is 18 amino acids long. Per germline, CDR1 SGHTA and CDR2 FQGNSA. CDR3: CASSYRGRACGAKDIQYF. CDR3 sequence (DNA): TGTGCCAGCAGCTATAGGGGGAGGGCCTGCGGTGCCAAAGACATTCAGTACTTC.

The chain combines TRBV12-3 or TRBV12-4 with TRBJ1-1; D is unclear. V dropped 2 bases and J dropped 2 bases, with 12 bases sitting between them. The CDR3 extends over 15 amino acids. CDR3 sequence (DNA): TGTGCCAGCAGTTTAATACATGTTATAAACACTGAAGCTTTCTTT. It codes for CASSLIHVINTEAFF.

This clonotype was seen a handful of times. J is TRBJ2-1 and V is TRBV7-9; no definite D call. Germline CDR1 is SEHNR and CDR2 is FQNEAQ (reference sequence). The CDR3 totals 14 residues. V was clipped by 4 bases and J by 0 bases, with 7 bases between them. This chain's CDR3 is CASSSYSSYNEQFF. CDR3 DNA sequence: TGTGCCAGCAGCTCGTACTCCTCCTACAATGAGCAGTTCTTC. The full variable domain, in which reference TRBV7-9 and TRBJ2-1 provide the parts outside the CDR3, is DTGVSQNPRHKITKRGQNVTFRCDPISEHNRLYWYRQTLGQGPEFLTYFQNEAQLEKSRLLSDRFSAERPKGSFSTLEIQRTEQGDSAMYLCASSSYSSYNEQFFGPGTRLTVL.

Worth noting for this clonotype: Since no conserved phenylalanine or tryptophan closes the CDR3, a read error is the likely cause. The rearrangement links TRBV7-9 to TRBJ2-5, with unresolved D. Germline V gives CDR1 SEHNR, CDR2 FQNEAQ (reference sequence). V was trimmed by 4 bases and J by 2 bases, leaving 2 bases between them. The length of the CDR3 is 11 residues. The CDR3 nucleotides read TGTGCCAGCAGCTCGCAAGAGACCCAGTACTCG. Translating it yields CASSSQETQYS.

Concerning this clonotype: This clone may be a read error of a much larger clone one base away. The gene calls are TRBV11-2 and TRBJ2-1; unclear D gene. The tail of the sequence fits TRBJ2-7 better, so the J call may be wrong. This CDR3 has 17 amino acids. In germline, CDR1 is SGHAT, CDR2 FQNNGV. CDR3 DNA sequence: TGTGCCAGCAGCTTGGCGGCGCGGACGAGCTCCTACAATGAGCAGTACTTC. Protein sequence: CASSLAARTSSYNEQYF.

The chain links TRBV11-3 to TRBJ2-1, with 9 bases lining up with TRBD2. The CDR3 spans 17 residues. V trimming: 0 bases; J trimming: 8 bases; junction bases outside the gene matches: 11. Germline assignment: CDR1 SGHNT and CDR2 YENEEA. The CDR3 sequence: CASSLDRSGGPFYEQFF. The CDR3 region has the DNA TGTGCCAGCAGCTTAGATAGGAGCGGGGGGCCATTTTATGAGCAGTTCTTC.

Note on this clonotype: A much larger clone lies a single base off, so this may be a read error. The genes are TRBV4-1 and TRBJ2-2, with 8 bases that match TRBD1. The CDR3 spans 16 residues. Germline CDR1 is MGHRA and CDR2 is YSYEKL. The CDR3 sequence: CASSQRQGRNTGEQFF. DNA for the CDR3: TGCGCCAGCAGCCAGCGACAGGGGCGGAACACCGGGGAGCAGTTTTTT.

The rearrangement uses TRBV9 and TRBJ2-3, with a weak D call TRBD1 (5 bases). The ends were cut back, 2 bases at V and 1 base at J, with 8 bases in the middle. This CDR3 has 14 residues. CDR1 is SGDLS and CDR2 is YYNGEE in the germline V gene. The CDR3, as DNA: TGTGCCAGCAGCGTGGGGCAGGGCACAGATACGCAGTATTTT. Translating it yields CASSVGQGTDTQYF.

This clonotype was counted ten times or more. This rearrangement joins TRBV5-4 to TRBJ2-7; 8 bases line up with TRBD2. Germline lookup yields CDR1 SGHNT and CDR2 YYREEE (reference sequence). Trimming at V came to 2 bases and at J to 4 bases, leaving 5 bases not matched to a gene. The CDR3 has 14 residues. CDR3 bases: TGTGCCAGCAGCTTAGCGGGAGTGTCATACGAGCAGTACTTC. Translating it yields CASSLAGVSYEQYF.

The rearrangement uses TRBV7-2 and TRBJ2-4; D may match TRBD1 or TRBD2 (5 bases each). The J call could be wrong; TRBJ2-5 is a better fit for the DNA end. Germline V lookup: CDR1 SGHTA, CDR2 FQGNSA. This CDR3 comprises 15 residues. CDR3 coding DNA: TGTGCCAGGAGCCCCGGGGCTCGCGACGCAGAGACCCAGTACTTC. It codes for CARSPGARDAETQYF.

On this clonotype: A much larger clonotype is one base distant, so this may be a read error. The V and J genes are TRBV6-1 and TRBJ2-1; 10 bases fit TRBD1. Germline V gene sequence: CDR1 MNHNS, CDR2 SASEGT. Unmatched junction bases numbered 14, after V lost 5 bases and J lost 13 bases. This CDR3 spans 15 amino acids. The CDR3 sequence: CASSRTGTGVETQFF. CDR3 bases: TGTGCCAGCAGTAGGACCGGGACAGGGGTCGAGACCCAGTTCTTC.